This entry features one TCR beta chain sequence. CDR3 length equals 13 residues. With 7 bases clipped from V and 1 base from J, the junction kept 4 bases outside the gene matches. Germline lookup yields CDR1 SQVTM and CDR2 ANQGSEA. These data belong to a study of beta chain features in type 1 diabetes. As every portion of the isolated RNA was reverse transcribed, the sequencing read expressed TCRB transcripts. The assay was immunoSEQ multiplex PCR, and TCRdb's table has in-frame clones only and misses some. The repertoire consists of 60,000 or so clones, with about 60% occurring once and the leading ten covering about 2.2%.

This clonotype was obtained from a woman between 18 and 29 years old in good health. The V gene is TRBV29-1, the J gene TRBJ1-1, with 9 bases matching TRBD1. The sample taken for sequencing was Tregs from blood. The CDR3 DNA reads as TGCAGCGCGCCGGGACAGGGGAACACTGAAGCTTTCTTT. It specifies CSAPGQGNTEAFF.